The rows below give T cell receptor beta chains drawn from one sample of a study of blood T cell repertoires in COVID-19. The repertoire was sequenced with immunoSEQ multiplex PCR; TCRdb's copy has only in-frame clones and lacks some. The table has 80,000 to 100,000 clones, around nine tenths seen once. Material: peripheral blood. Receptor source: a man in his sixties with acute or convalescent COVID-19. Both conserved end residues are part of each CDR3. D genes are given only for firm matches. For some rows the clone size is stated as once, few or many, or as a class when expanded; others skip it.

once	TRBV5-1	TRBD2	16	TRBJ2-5	CASSPAGGLAGETQYF	TGCGCCAGCAGCCCGGCTGGCGGACTAGCGGGGGAGACCCAGTACTTC
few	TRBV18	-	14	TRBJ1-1	CASSPSGAAAEAFF	TGTGCCAGCTCACCCTCAGGGGCCGCGGCTGAAGCTTTCTTT
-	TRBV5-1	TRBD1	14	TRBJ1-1	CASSSQGADTEAFF	TGCGCCAGCAGCTCACAGGGGGCAGACACTGAAGCTTTCTTT
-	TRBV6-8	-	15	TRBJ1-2	CASSYGTISDYGYTF	TGTGCCAGCAGTTACGGGACAATCAGTGACTATGGCTACACCTTC
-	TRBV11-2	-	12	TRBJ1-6	CASSLETGPLHF	TGTGCCAGCAGCTTAGAAACGGGGCCCCTCCACTTT
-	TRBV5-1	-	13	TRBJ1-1	CASSVAGFTEAFF	TGCGCCAGCAGCGTGGCCGGGTTCACTGAAGCTTTCTTT
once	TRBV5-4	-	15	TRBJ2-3	CASSSGRGVTDTQYF	TGTGCCAGCAGCTCCGGGCGGGGAGTGACAGATACGCAGTATTTT
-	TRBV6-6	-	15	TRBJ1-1	CASSPPGGQGPEAFF	TGTGCCAGCAGTCCCCCCGGTGGGCAGGGCCCTGAAGCTTTCTTT
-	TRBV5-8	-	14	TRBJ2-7	CASSRDARGYEQYF	TGTGCCAGCAGCCGGGACGCCAGGGGATACGAGCAGTACTTC
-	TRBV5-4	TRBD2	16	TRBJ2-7	CASSFGGRGGAYEQYF	TGTGCCAGCAGCTTTGGCGGGAGGGGGGGAGCCTACGAGCAGTACTTC
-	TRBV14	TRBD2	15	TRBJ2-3	CASSQRGGLTDTQYF	TGTGCCAGCAGCCAACGCGGGGGGCTCACAGATACGCAGTATTTT
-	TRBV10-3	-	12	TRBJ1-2	CAISEEGRGYTF	TGTGCCATCAGTGAGGAGGGAAGGGGCTACACCTTC
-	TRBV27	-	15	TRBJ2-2	CASNTGGSGTGELFF	TGTGCCAGCAACACCGGAGGTAGTGGCACCGGGGAGCTGTTTTTT
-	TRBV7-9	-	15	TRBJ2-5	CASHPGTTGRETQYF	TGTGCCAGCCACCCCGGGACAACCGGACGGGAGACCCAGTACTTC
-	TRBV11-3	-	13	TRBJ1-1	CASSLGQNTEAFF	TGTGCCAGCAGCTTAGGACAGAACACTGAAGCTTTCTTT
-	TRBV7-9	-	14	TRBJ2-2	CASTIQGREGELFF	TGTGCCAGCACGATACAGGGAAGGGAAGGGGAGCTGTTTTTT
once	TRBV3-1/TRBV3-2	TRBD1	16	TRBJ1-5	CASSHSQDRPRQPQHF	TGTGCCAGCAGCCATTCCCAGGACAGGCCCAGGCAGCCCCAGCATTTT
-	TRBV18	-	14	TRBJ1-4	CASSPMAGNEKLFF	TGTGCCAGCTCACCTATGGCAGGGAATGAAAAACTGTTTTTT
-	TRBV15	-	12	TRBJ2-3	CATSRPGYTQYF	TGTGCCACCAGCAGACCAGGATATACGCAGTATTTT